Described below is a single TCR beta chain sequence and its context. The source of the sample is a study of blood T cell repertoires in COVID-19. Study context: The United States, Italy and Spain were the sources of the acute and convalescent COVID-19 samples. PBMCs, B-cell-depleted T cells, or T cells provided the cDNA or gDNA that made up the material.

Authors' analysis steps: How many nucleated cells were present was estimated from reference gene primer amplification. Profiled with immunoSEQ multiplex PCR; TCRdb holds only in-frame clones, not every one. V, J and clone size derive from that table, while D and trimming were established from the DNA sequence. The sample has roughly 290,000 clones; 70% to 90% are singletons. From germline, CDR1 is MNHEY and CDR2 SMNVEV (reference sequence). The ends were cut back, 5 bases at V and 11 bases at J, with 18 bases in the middle. The length of the CDR3 is 13 residues. Individuals drawn from under 30 US areas were roughly 18 to 95 years old.

The sample taken for sequencing was PBMCs or T cells enriched from blood (not recorded which). The origin of this receptor is a woman between 25 and 40 years old who had recovered from COVID-19. The J gene is TRBJ1-1, the V gene TRBV27, with D uncertain. This chain's CDR3 is CASSQTPHGRAFF. The CDR3 nucleotides are TGTGCCAGCAGTCAGACCCCCCACGGGAGGGCTTTCTTT.